The clone carrying this TCR beta chain turned up a few times. These data belong to a study of CD8+ T cells in alopecia areata. J lost 4 bases, V lost 6 bases, and 4 bases had no gene match. This CDR3 is 13 amino acids long. Per germline, CDR1 LNHDA and CDR2 SQIVND (reference sequence). Indicated treatment: oral pan-JAK inhibitor, 5-10 mg twice daily. cDNA prepared by RNA extraction and subsequent reverse transcription served as the template for sequencing. Here immunoSEQ multiplex PCR was the method, and the copy in TCRdb shows in-frame clones only, minus some. In the table there are fewer than 200,000 clones, approximately 62% of which are singletons.

The J gene is TRBJ2-3, the V gene TRBV19; 7 bases are a match to TRBD2. The sequencing here drew on CD4+ T cells sorted from blood, taken at week 24, from a patient treated with tofacitinib. The clonotype comes from a human donor with alopecia areata. The CDR3 DNA reads as TGTGCCAGTAGGGAGCGGGGACCAGATACGCAGTATTTT. Translating it yields CASRERGPDTQYF.